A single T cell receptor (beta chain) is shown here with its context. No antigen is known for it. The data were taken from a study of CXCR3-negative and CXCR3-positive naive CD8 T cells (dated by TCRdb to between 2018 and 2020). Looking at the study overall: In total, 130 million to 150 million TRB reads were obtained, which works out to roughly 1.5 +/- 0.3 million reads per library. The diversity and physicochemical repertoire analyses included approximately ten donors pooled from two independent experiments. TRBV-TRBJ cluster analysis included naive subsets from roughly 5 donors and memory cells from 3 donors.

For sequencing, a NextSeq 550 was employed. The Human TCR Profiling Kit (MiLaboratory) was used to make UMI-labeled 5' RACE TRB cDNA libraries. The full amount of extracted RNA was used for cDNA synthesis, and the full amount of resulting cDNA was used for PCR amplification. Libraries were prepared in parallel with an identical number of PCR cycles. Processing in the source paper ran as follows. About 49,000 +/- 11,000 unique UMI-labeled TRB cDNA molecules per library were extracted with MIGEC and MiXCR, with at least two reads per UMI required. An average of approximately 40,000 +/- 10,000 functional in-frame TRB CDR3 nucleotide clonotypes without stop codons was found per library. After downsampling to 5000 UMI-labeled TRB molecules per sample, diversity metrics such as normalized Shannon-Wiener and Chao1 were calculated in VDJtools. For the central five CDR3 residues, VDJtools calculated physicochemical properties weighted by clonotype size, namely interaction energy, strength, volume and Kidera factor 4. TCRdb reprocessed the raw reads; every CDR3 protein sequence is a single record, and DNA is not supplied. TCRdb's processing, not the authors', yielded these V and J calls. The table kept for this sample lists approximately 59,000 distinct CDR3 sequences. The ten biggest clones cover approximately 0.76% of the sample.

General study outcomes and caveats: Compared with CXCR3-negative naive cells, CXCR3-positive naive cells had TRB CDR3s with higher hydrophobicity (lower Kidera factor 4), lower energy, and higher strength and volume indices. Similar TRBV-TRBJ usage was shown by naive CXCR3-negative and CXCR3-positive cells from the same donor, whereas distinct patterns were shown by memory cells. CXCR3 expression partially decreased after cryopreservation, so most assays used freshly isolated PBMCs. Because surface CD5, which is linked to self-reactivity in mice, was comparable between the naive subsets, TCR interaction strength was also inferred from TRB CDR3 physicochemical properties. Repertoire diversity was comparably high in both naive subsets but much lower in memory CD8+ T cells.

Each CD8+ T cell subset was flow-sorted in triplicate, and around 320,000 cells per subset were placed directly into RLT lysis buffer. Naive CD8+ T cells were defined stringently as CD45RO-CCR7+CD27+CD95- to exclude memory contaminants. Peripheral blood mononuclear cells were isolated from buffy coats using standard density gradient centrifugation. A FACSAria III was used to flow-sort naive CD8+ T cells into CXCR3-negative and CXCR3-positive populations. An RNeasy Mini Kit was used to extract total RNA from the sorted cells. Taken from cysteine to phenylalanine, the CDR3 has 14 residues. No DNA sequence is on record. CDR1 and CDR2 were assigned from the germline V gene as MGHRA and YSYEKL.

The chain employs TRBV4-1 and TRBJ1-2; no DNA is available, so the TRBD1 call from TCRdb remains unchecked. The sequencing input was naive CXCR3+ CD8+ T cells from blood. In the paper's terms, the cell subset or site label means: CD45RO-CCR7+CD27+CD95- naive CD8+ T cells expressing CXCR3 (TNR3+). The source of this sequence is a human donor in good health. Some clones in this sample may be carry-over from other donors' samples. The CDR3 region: CASSPRQGDYGYTF.